Listed below are T cell receptor beta chains from one sample, sequenced in a study of T cell repertoires in cytomegalovirus infection. From the reads, TCRdb called clonotypes with MiXCR, one entry per CDR3 protein. Here the sample spans about 230,000 distinct CDR3 sequences, about 20% being singletons. The material sequenced was CD8+ T cells from PBMCs. The receptor set was obtained from a human donor in good health (CMV status not recorded). Some clones in this sample may be carry-over from other donors' samples. CDR3s leave out the opening cysteine and the closing phenylalanine or tryptophan. A D gene is named only where the DNA matches it firmly.

-,TRBJ1-2,TRBV29-1,10,SVGTPVGGYT
TRBD1,TRBJ1-5,TRBV6-6,17,ASSPRTGAPTYSNQPQH
-,TRBJ2-5,TRBV13,12,ASSLTPSWETQY
-,TRBJ2-7,TRBV19,13,ASSSAGTPTYEQY
-,TRBJ2-1,TRBV5-3,13,ASSSDISSYNEQF
-,TRBJ1-2,TRBV28,13,ASSLRGRLNYGYT
-,TRBJ2-6,TRBV6-1,11,AQTLLGANVLT
-,TRBJ2-7,TRBV2,11,ASSEAAPSEQY
TRBD2,TRBJ2-1,TRBV27,15,ASSSYSGGNSYNEQF
TRBD1,TRBJ1-4,TRBV4-1,15,ASSQEGQASTNEKLF
-,TRBJ1-2,TRBV7-9,12,ASSLEGDNYGYT
TRBD1,TRBJ2-1,TRBV3-1,13,ASSQGQGARYEQF
-,TRBJ2-1,TRBV19,14,ASSIVTGSSYNEQF
-,TRBJ1-5,TRBV6-4,12,ASRERGGNQPQH
-,TRBJ1-5,TRBV20-1,13,SARQGDSSNQPQH
TRBD2,TRBJ2-7,TRBV5-4,13,ASSLVAGGDYEQY
TRBD1,TRBJ1-2,TRBV5-4,15,ASSYDRGLAGPYGYT
-,TRBJ1-4,TRBV14,12,ASSEGATNEKLF
-,TRBJ1-1,TRBV7-8,12,ASSFPSSDTEAF
-,TRBJ1-2,TRBV2,10,ASSEGSAGYT
TRBD2,TRBJ2-1,TRBV28,15,ASSPLTSGGAYNEQF
-,TRBJ1-3,TRBV9,13,ASSSTRGSGNTIY
TRBD1,TRBJ2-1,TRBV7-6,11,ASSLSGGYEQF
TRBD1,TRBJ1-2,TRBV4-2,14,ASSQDQLDRGYGYT
-,TRBJ1-6,TRBV7-8,12,ASSLSRGNSPLH
-,TRBJ1-3,TRBV7-8,13,ASSLRDHSGNTIY
-,TRBJ2-6,TRBV6-6,13,ASSYPSLGANVLT
-,TRBJ2-1,TRBV24-1,11,ATSDLPGPEQF
TRBD2,TRBJ2-7,TRBV27,13,ASSLSTSGVDEQY